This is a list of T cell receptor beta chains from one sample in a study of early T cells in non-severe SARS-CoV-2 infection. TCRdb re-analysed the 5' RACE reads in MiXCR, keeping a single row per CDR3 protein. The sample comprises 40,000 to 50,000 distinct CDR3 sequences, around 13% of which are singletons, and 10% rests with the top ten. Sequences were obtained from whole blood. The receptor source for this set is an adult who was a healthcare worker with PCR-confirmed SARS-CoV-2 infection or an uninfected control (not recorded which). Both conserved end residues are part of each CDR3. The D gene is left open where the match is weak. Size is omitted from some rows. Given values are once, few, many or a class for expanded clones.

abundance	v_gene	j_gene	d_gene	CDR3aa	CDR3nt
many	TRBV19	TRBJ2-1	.	CASSIGAAGFYNEQFF	TGTGCCAGTAGTATAGGAGCCGCAGGATTCTACAATGAGCAGTTCTTC
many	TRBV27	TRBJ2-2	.	CASSTLQGNTGELFF	TGTGCCAGCAGTACGTTACAGGGAAACACCGGGGAGCTGTTTTTT
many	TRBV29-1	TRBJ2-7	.	CSAIQGFGYEQYF	TGCAGCGCGATACAGGGTTTCGGTTACGAGCAGTACTTC
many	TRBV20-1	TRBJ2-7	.	CSAKRQGLYEQYF	TGCAGTGCTAAGAGGCAGGGGTTATACGAGCAGTACTTC
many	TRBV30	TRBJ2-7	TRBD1	CAWSTGQGVLYEQYF	TGTGCCTGGAGTACGGGACAGGGAGTTTTGTACGAGCAGTACTTC
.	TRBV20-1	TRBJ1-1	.	CSAFTRDNYFEAFF	TGCAGTGCTTTTACCCGGGACAATTATTTTGAAGCTTTCTTT
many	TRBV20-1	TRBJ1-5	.	CSVTGISRNQPQHF	TGCAGTGTTACAGGGATCTCGCGCAATCAGCCCCAGCATTTT
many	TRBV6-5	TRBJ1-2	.	CASSYSEGVGGYTF	TGTGCCAGCAGTTACTCGGAGGGGGTCGGAGGCTACACCTTC
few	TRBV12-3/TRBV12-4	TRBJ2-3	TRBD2	CASRRTSGRTDTQYF	TGTGCCAGCAGGAGGACTAGCGGGAGGACAGATACGCAGTATTTT
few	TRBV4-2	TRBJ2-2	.	CASSQGEGAGELFF	TGTGCCAGCAGCCAAGGTGAAGGAGCCGGGGAGCTGTTTTTT
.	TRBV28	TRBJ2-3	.	CASFPSQINTDTQYF	TGTGCCAGCTTTCCCTCCCAAATTAACACAGATACGCAGTATTTT
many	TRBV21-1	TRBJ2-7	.	CASSARTSGRLEQYF	TGTGCCAGCAGCGCTCGGACTAGCGGAAGGCTCGAGCAGTACTTC
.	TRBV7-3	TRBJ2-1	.	CASSLLASNEQFF	TGTGCCAGCAGCTTACTAGCGTCCAATGAGCAGTTCTTC
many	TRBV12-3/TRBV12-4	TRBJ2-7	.	CASSLRAGSGSAEQYF	TGTGCCAGCAGTTTGAGGGCCGGGTCAGGGAGCGCCGAGCAGTACTTC
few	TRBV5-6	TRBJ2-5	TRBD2	CASSLVAGAQETQYF	TGTGCCAGCAGCTTAGTAGCGGGGGCCCAAGAGACCCAGTACTTC
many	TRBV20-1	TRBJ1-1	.	CSALRTPLNTEAFF	TGCAGTGCTCTTCGGACACCTCTGAACACTGAAGCTTTCTTT
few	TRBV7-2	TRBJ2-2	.	CASSKSGTGTGELFF	TGTGCCAGCAGCAAAAGCGGTACAGGGACCGGGGAGCTGTTTTTT